This T cell receptor (beta chain) is drawn from a study of T cells in Graves' hyperthyroidism and ophthalmopathy. TCR beta CDR3 regions were amplified from RNA transcripts. Using the HTBI primer set, a first-round RT-PCR was run on the TCR CDR3. TCRdb re-derived calls from the multiplex PCR reads in MiXCR, one entry per CDR3 protein. This sample yields roughly 580,000 distinct CDR3 sequences, of which approximately 44% are seen a single time; approximately 8.2% belongs to the top ten. With 3 bases clipped from V and 6 bases from J, the junction kept 4 bases outside the gene matches. There are 14 residues in the CDR3. Per germline, CDR1 SGHTA and CDR2 FQGNSA.

The sequence was collected from a woman under 30 with Graves' hyperthyroidism. The chain uses TRBV7-2 and TRBJ2-1; 8 positions match TRBD2. Sequencing used peripheral blood or thyroid tissue (not recorded which). CDR3 protein: CASSLAGTSNEQFF. In DNA, the CDR3 is TGTGCCAGCAGCTTGGCCGGGACTAGCAATGAGCAGTTCTTC.